This is a list of T cell receptor beta chains from one sample in a study of OX40 agonist ivuxolimab in advanced cancers. The protocol was immunoSEQ multiplex PCR, while the TCRdb copy is restricted to in-frame clones and leaves out a portion. This sample carries about 64,000 clones, more than 80% of them seen once, and the ten largest clones take less than 6%. The source material was CD4+ or CD8+ T cells sorted from blood, sampled in a trial of the OX40 agonist ivuxolimab. Receptors were obtained from an adult with an advanced solid tumor such as melanoma, head and neck, liver or kidney cancer. The CDR3 runs from the conserved cysteine through the conserved F or W. Each record gives: J gene, V gene, D gene, clone size, CDR3 DNA, CDR3 protein. The D gene is left open where the match is weak. Clone size is given for some rows only: seen once, a few or many times, or a class if the clone is expanded.

>TRBJ1-1|TRBV20-1|NA|NA
TGCAGTGCAACAATGAACACTGAAGCTTTCTTT
CSATMNTEAFF
>TRBJ2-7|TRBV5-1|NA|NA
TGCGCCAGCAGCCCCCAACCGGACGGGTCCTACGAGCAGTACTTC
CASSPQPDGSYEQYF
>TRBJ2-7|TRBV10-3|TRBD2|NA
TGTGCCATCAGCCCGACTAGCGGAGGCTACGAGCAGTACTTC
CAISPTSGGYEQYF
>TRBJ2-3|TRBV27|TRBD1|NA
TGTGCCAGCAGTTTCTGGGACAGGGATGGTAATACGCAGTATTTT
CASSFWDRDGNTQYF
>TRBJ1-5|TRBV4-1|NA|NA
TGCGCCAGCAGCCAAGTGATGGGGACGGATCAGCCCCAGCATTTT
CASSQVMGTDQPQHF
>TRBJ2-5|TRBV19|NA|NA
TGTGCCAGTTCCCGAGGGCATGGGGAGACCCAGTACTTC
CASSRGHGETQYF
>TRBJ2-7|TRBV9|TRBD2|NA
TGTGCCAGCAGCCCCGGACTAGCGGGCCCTAGCTCCTACGAGCAGTACTTC
CASSPGLAGPSSYEQYF
>TRBJ2-1|TRBV5-1|TRBD2|NA
TGCGCCAGCAGCGCCTCCGGGACTAGCTCCTACAATGAGCAGTTCTTC
CASSASGTSSYNEQFF
>TRBJ1-5|TRBV12-5|NA|NA
TGTGCTAGTGGTTTGGCCCAGGGAATTGGCAATCAGCCCCAGCATTTT
CASGLAQGIGNQPQHF
>TRBJ2-2|TRBV5-5|TRBD1|NA
TGTGCCAGCAGCTTAAACCCGGGACAGGGTGTCTCCGGGGAGCTGTTTTTT
CASSLNPGQGVSGELFF
>TRBJ2-5|TRBV6-6|NA|NA
TGTGCCAGCAGTGACGCCAGAGGGGTTGGAGAGACCCAGTACTTC
CASSDARGVGETQYF
>TRBJ2-2|TRBV19|TRBD2|NA
TGTGCCAGCGGACGCTCCGGGAGGATGAGCACCGGGGAGCTGTTTTTT
CASGRSGRMSTGELFF
>TRBJ2-3|TRBV7-3|NA|NA
TGTGCCAGCAGCCATGTGACAGATACGCAGTATTTT
CASSHVTDTQYF
>TRBJ2-1|TRBV19|NA|NA
TGTGCCAGTAGTATTATTGGGCTCGACAATGAGCAGTTCTTC
CASSIIGLDNEQFF
>TRBJ1-1|TRBV28|NA|NA
TGTGCCAGCAGTTTATATGGGACGGCCCTGGGTGAAGCTTTCTTT
CASSLYGTALGEAFF
>TRBJ1-2|TRBV7-2|TRBD1|NA
TGTGCCAGCAGCTTAGGGGCGCGGGACAGGCGGAACTATGGCTACACCTTC
CASSLGARDRRNYGYTF
>TRBJ1-6|TRBV7-2|NA|NA
TGTGCCAGCAGCCCGAGGAGAAACGATAATTCACCCCTCCACTTT
CASSPRRNDNSPLHF
>TRBJ2-7|TRBV7-6|NA|NA
TGTGCCAGCAGTGCCTCGTCGAGGGGCGAGCAGTACTTC
CASSASSRGEQYF
>TRBJ1-3|TRBV28|NA|NA
TGTGCCAGCAGTTTAAACGACGGTCTGAACACCATATATTTT
CASSLNDGLNTIYF
>TRBJ2-3|TRBV2|TRBD2|NA
TGTGCCAGCAGTCTCCTAGCGGGAGGGACAGATACGCAGTATTTT
CASSLLAGGTDTQYF
>TRBJ1-4|TRBV5-1|NA|once
TGCGCCAGCAGCTTACAGGGCGGGAGGAATGAAAAACTGTTTTTT
CASSLQGGRNEKLFF
>TRBJ1-5|TRBV27|TRBD1|NA
TGTGCCAGCAGTTCCTACAGGGGAGCGAGCAATCAGCCCCAGCATTTT
CASSSYRGASNQPQHF
>TRBJ1-1|TRBV28|NA|NA
TGTGCCAGCAGTTCCAGAAGGACTTTCCTAAGTGGGAACACTGAAGCTTTCTTT
CASSSRRTFLSGNTEAFF
>TRBJ2-1|TRBV12-5|NA|NA
TGTGCTAGTGGTTTGGCGGCGGCTGGGCAGTTCTTC
CASGLAAAGQFF
>TRBJ2-3|TRBV9|NA|NA
TGTGCCAGCAGCGTAGCTACAGGGAGTTTACCTAGCACAGATACGCAGTATTTT
CASSVATGSLPSTDTQYF
>TRBJ2-7|TRBV7-9|NA|once
TGTGCCAGCAGTCTAGGGGTGGTTCCAATAACCTCCTACGAGCAGTACTTC
CASSLGVVPITSYEQYF
>TRBJ1-3|TRBV5-5|NA|NA
TGTGCCAGCAGCTTGGGACTCCAAAACACCATATATTTT
CASSLGLQNTIYF
>TRBJ1-4|TRBV9|TRBD1|NA
TGTGCCAGCAGCGTAGCCTCCGGGACAGTTGGAGAAAAACTGTTTTTT
CASSVASGTVGEKLFF
>TRBJ2-3|TRBV11-2|TRBD2|NA
TGTGCCAGCAGACGACTAGCGGGAAAAGATACGCAGTATTTT
CASRRLAGKDTQYF
>TRBJ2-7|TRBV5-6|NA|NA
TGTGCCAGCAGCCCCTGGGGTACGGGCGAGCAGTACTTC
CASSPWGTGEQYF
>TRBJ2-7|TRBV28|NA|few
TGTGCCAGCAGTTCCCCGTACGAGCAGTACTTC
CASSSPYEQYF
>TRBJ2-3|TRBV29-1|NA|NA
TGCAGCGTTGAAGCTCGTAGAGGGAGCACAGATACGCAGTATTTT
CSVEARRGSTDTQYF
>TRBJ2-6|TRBV27|NA|NA
TGTGCCAGCAGTTTAAGGAGAGGCCTCTCTGGGGCCAACGTCCTGACTTTC
CASSLRRGLSGANVLTF
>TRBJ1-6|TRBV30|NA|few
TGTGCCTGGAGCCGAGATAATTCACCCCTCCACTTT
CAWSRDNSPLHF
>TRBJ1-6|TRBV27|NA|NA
TGTGCCAGCAGTTCCCTCAGACAGGCCCCCCTCCACTTT
CASSSLRQAPLHF
>TRBJ2-1|TRBV7-3|TRBD2|NA
TGTGCCAGCAGCTTAGCCCACCGACTAGCGGGAGCTAATGAGCAGTTCTTC
CASSLAHRLAGANEQFF
>TRBJ2-1|TRBV9|NA|NA
TGTGCCAGCAGCGTAGCTGTTACGGACACCGACAATGAGCAGTTCTTC
CASSVAVTDTDNEQFF
>TRBJ1-2|TRBV28|NA|NA
TGTGCCATCCAGGCATCTAACTATGGCTACACCTTC
CAIQASNYGYTF
>TRBJ1-5|TRBV30|NA|NA
TGTGCCTGGAGTGTACGGTCAGGTGGCGGCTATAGCAATCAGCCCCAGCATTTT
CAWSVRSGGGYSNQPQHF
>TRBJ2-1|TRBV11-3|NA|NA
TGTGCCAGCAGCCAGACTGCCGTTGGCTACAATGAGCAGTTCTTC
CASSQTAVGYNEQFF
>TRBJ2-1|TRBV28|TRBD2|once
TGTGCCAGCAGGTCCGGGACTAGCGGGAAGAGTGAGCAGTTCTTC
CASRSGTSGKSEQFF
>TRBJ2-3|TRBV5-1|NA|NA
TGCGCCAGCAGCTTGCAGGGCGATGGTATGGCAGATACGCAGTATTTT
CASSLQGDGMADTQYF
>TRBJ1-2|TRBV6-5|TRBD1|NA
TGTGCCAGCAGTCCGACAGGGAACTATGGCTACACCTTC
CASSPTGNYGYTF
>TRBJ2-5|TRBV10-3|TRBD2|NA
TGTGCCATCAGTGAGGGGAGGGTTCTAGCGGGAGAGTGGGAGACCCAGTACTTC
CAISEGRVLAGEWETQYF
>TRBJ2-1|TRBV5-1|TRBD2|NA
TGCGCCAGCAGCTGGGGGACTAGCGGAACCTACAATGAGCAGTTCTTC
CASSWGTSGTYNEQFF
>TRBJ2-3|TRBV15|TRBD2|once
TGTGCCACCAGCAGAGTCATGCTAGCGGGAGGGGCAGATACGCAGTATTTT
CATSRVMLAGGADTQYF